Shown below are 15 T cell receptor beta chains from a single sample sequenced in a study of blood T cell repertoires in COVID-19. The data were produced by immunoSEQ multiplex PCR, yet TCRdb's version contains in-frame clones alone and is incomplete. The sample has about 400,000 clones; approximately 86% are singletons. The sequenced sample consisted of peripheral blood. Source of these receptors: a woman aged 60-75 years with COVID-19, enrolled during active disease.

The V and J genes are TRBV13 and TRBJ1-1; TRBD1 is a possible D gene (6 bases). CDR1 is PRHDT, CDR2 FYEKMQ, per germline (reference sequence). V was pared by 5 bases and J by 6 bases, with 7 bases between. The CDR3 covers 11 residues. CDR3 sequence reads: CASSEGAEAFF. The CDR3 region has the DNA TGTGCCAGCAGCGAGGGGGCTGAAGCTTTCTTT.

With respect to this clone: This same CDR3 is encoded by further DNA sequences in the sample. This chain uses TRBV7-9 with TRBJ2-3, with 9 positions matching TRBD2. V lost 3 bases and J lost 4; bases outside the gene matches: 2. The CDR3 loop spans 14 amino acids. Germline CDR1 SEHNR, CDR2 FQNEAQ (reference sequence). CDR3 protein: CASSLGLAADTQYF. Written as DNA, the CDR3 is TGTGCCAGCAGCTTGGGACTAGCAGCAGATACGCAGTATTTT.

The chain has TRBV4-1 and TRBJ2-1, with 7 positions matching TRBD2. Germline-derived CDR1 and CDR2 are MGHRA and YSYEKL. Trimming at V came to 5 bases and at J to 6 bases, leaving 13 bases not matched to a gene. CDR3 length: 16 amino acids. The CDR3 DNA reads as TGCGCCAGCAGCAGCTGGAGCAGACAGCGGGGCAATGAGCAGTTCTTC. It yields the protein CASSSWSRQRGNEQFF.

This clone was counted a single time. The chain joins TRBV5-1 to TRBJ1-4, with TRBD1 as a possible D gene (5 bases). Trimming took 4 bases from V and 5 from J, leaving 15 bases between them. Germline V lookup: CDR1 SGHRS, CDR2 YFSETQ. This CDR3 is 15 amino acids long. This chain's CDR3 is CASSSSRAVNEKLFF. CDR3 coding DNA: TGCGCCAGCAGCAGTAGCAGGGCAGTAAATGAAAAACTGTTTTTT. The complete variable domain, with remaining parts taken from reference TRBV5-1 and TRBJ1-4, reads KAGVTQTPRYLIKTRGQQVTLSCSPISGHRSVSWYQQTPGQGLQFLFEYFSETQRNKGNFPGRFSGRQFSNSRSEMNVSTLELGDSALYLCASSSSRAVNEKLFFGSGTQLSVL.

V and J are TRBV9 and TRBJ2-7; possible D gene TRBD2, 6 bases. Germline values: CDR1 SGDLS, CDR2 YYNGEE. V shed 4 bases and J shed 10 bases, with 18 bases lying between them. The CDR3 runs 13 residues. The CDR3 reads CASSPPSGRVQYF. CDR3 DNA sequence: TGTGCCAGCAGCCCCCCGAGCGGGCGTGTTCAGTACTTC.

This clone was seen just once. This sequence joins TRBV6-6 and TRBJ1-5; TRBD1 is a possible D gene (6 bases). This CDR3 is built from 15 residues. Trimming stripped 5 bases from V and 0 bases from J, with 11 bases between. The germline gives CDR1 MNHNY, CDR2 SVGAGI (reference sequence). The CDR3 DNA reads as TGTGCCAGCAGTACACAGGGATTTAGCAATCAGCCCCAGCATTTT. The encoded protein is CASSTQGFSNQPQHF.

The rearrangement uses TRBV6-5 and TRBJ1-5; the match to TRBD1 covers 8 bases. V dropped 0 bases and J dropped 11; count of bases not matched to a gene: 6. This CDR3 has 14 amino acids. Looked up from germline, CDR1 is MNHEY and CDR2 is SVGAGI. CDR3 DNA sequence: TGTGCCAGCAGTTACTCCACAGGGGGGGTAGCCCAGCATTTT. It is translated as CASSYSTGGVAQHF.

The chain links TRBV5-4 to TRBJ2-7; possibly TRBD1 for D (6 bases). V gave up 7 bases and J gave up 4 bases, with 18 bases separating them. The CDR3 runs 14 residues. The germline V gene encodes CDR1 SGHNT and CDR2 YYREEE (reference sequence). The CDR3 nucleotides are TGTGCCAGCCAATTCGGGGCAGGGGATTACGAGCAGTACTTC. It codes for CASQFGAGDYEQYF.

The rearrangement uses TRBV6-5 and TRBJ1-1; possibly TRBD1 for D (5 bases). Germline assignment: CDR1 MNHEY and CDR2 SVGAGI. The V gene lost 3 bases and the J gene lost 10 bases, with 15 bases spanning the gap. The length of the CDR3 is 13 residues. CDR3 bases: TGTGCCAGCAGTTATCCCGGGACTCATCTAGCTTTCTTT. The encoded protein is CASSYPGTHLAFF.

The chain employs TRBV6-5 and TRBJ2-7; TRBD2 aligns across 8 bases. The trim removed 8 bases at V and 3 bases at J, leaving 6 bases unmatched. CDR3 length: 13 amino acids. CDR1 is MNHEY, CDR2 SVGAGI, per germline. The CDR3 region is CASLLGLDYEQYF. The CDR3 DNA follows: TGTGCCAGCCTCCTGGGACTAGACTACGAGCAGTACTTC.

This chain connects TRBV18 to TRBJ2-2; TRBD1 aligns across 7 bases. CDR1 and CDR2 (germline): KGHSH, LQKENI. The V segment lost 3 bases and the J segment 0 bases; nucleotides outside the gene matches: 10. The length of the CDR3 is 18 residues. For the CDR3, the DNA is TGTGCCAGCTCACCCAGAACTGGACAGGTAGCGAACACCGGGGAGCTGTTTTTT. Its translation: CASSPRTGQVANTGELFF.

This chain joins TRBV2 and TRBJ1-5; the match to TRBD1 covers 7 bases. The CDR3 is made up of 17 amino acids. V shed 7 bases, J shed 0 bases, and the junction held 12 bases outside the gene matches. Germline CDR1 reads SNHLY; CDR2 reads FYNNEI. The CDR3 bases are TGTGCCAGCAAAGAACAGGGGTACTTCGATAGCAATCAGCCCCAGCATTTT. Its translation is CASKEQGYFDSNQPQHF.

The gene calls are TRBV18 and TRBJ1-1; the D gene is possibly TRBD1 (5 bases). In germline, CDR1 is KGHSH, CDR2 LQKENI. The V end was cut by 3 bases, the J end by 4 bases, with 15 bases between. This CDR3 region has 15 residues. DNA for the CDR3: TGTGCCAGCTCACCGATGGGACTCGGGACCACTGAAGCTTTCTTT. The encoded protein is CASSPMGLGTTEAFF.

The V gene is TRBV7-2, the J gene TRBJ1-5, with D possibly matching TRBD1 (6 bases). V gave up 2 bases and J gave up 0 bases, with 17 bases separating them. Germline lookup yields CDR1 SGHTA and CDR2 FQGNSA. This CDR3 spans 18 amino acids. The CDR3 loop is CASSLRTKDSNSNQPQHF. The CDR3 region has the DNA TGTGCCAGCAGCTTACGGACCAAGGACAGTAATAGCAATCAGCCCCAGCATTTT.

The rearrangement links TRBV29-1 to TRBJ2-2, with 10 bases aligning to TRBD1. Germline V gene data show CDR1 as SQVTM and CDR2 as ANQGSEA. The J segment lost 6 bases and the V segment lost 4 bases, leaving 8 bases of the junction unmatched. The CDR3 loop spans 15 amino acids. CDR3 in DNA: TGCAGCGTTGGCATCCAGACAGGGGGCTCCGGGGAGCTGTTTTTT. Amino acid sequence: CSVGIQTGGSGELFF.